This T cell receptor (beta chain) was sequenced during a study of blood T cell repertoires in COVID-19. In the authors' methods: Amplified reference gene primers provided the basis for estimating nucleated cell counts. Clones were read by immunoSEQ multiplex PCR, and TCRdb kept only the in-frame ones, dropping some. That table gives V, J and clone size, and the DNA gave D and trimming. The sample records hundreds of thousands of clones, roughly four fifths being singletons. The CDR3 spans 17 residues. The germline CDR1 and CDR2 sequences are SGHRS and YFSETQ. J lost 1 base, V lost 0 bases, and 5 bases had no gene match.

Material: peripheral blood. The chain combines TRBV5-1 with TRBJ1-5; TRBD1 agrees at 9 bases. The clonotype comes from a man older than 75 with acute or convalescent COVID-19. The CDR3 is CASSLGTGGRSNQPQHF. The CDR3 bases are TGCGCCAGCAGCTTGGGTACAGGGGGCAGAAGCAATCAGCCCCAGCATTTT.